Listed here is a single TCR beta chain. The sample holds one count of this clonotype. Its antigen specificity is not known. Base quality data are lacking; no much larger clone is found one base away. One read provides weak support. The data are from a study of T cell repertoires in cytomegalovirus infection (dated by TCRdb to 2018 to 2020). Looking at the study overall: Alongside well-studied HLA-B-restricted epitopes, the peptide stimulations were aimed at recently identified HLA-C-restricted CMV epitopes, whose presentation resists viral immunomodulation. The HLA type of each donor mattered for the analysis, because public TCR beta signatures pointed to carriage of CMV infection along with the matching HLA type.

Deletion took 1 base off V and 1 base off J, with a span of 10 bases between the germline ends. The CDR3 contains 15 residues, cysteine and phenylalanine counted. The DNA shown is the 45-base CDR3, in frame from base 1. CDR1 and CDR2 are drawn from the germline V gene: SGHVS, FNYEAQ. Sequenced using an Illumina HiSeq 1500. TCRdb cleaned the public reads at Q25 with fastp, built clones with MiXCR and kept in-frame beta chains. Each CDR3 protein gets just one entry, which takes the most common genes and DNA from the rows behind it. The sample table records more than 35,000 distinct CDR3 sequences; around half of these occur just once. Around 90% of the sample is in the top ten clones. The treatment or condition label corresponds to: in vitro stimulation with specific CMV peptide epitopes to enrich CMV-specific T cells. On the study overall, not on this receptor specifically: Cumulative frequency of public TCR beta family members discriminated carriers of CMV infection plus the relevant HLA type in this cohort and an independent roughly 330-donor cohort. The ex vivo response was dominated by HLA-C-restricted CMV-specific TCR beta clonotypes, which also provided the single most frequent clonotype in two of eight donors.

The sample consisted of CD8+ T cells from cultured PBMCs, taken from culture after CMV antigen stimulation. The TCR originated in a human donor in good health (CMV status not recorded). Some clones in this sample may be carry-over from other donors' samples. This receptor chain uses TRBV7-6 and TRBJ1-1, with no confidently assigned D gene. The bases are TGTGCCAGCAGCTTAGACGGAAACCAGAACACTGAAGCTTTCTTT. It is translated as CASSLDGNQNTEAFF.